This entry concerns a single TCR beta chain. Trimming stripped 4 bases from V and 5 bases from J, with 10 bases between. Germline-derived CDR1 and CDR2 are SGHRS and YFSETQ. The CDR3 length is 13 residues. Original analysis: Amplified reference gene primers provided the basis for estimating nucleated cell counts. Libraries were prepared by immunoSEQ multiplex PCR; TCRdb keeps only in-frame clonotypes and omits some of them. The V and J calls and clone size are taken from that table; D and trimming were inferred from the DNA. The data show over 250,000 clones, with about four fifths seen just once and about 1.6% held by the top ten. This entry belongs to a study of blood T cell repertoires in COVID-19. Study-wide context: The analysed material was cDNA or gDNA that came from T cells, B-cell-depleted T cells, or PBMCs.

The chain recombines TRBV5-1 with TRBJ1-5; D ambiguous. The sequencing sample was made of peripheral blood. This TCR derives from a human donor with COVID-19, enrolled during active disease. The donor label of this sample is uncertain. The CDR3 here is CASSPDFDQPQHF. The CDR3 bases are TGCGCCAGCAGCCCGGACTTTGATCAGCCCCAGCATTTT.